These 8 T cell receptor beta chains were sequenced from one sample in a study of T cells in Graves' hyperthyroidism and ophthalmopathy. Using RNA transcripts as the source, TCR beta CDR3 regions were amplified. First-round RT-PCR with HTBI primers amplified the TCR CDR3 region. TCRdb re-called the multiplex PCR reads with MiXCR, one entry per CDR3 protein. The sample records 660,000 or so distinct CDR3 sequences, about 20% being singletons. Sequencing was carried out using blood. Every receptor here comes from a man aged 25-40 years with Graves' ophthalmopathy.

The V and J genes are TRBV20-1 and TRBJ2-3, with 8 nucleotides matching TRBD2. V dropped 3 bases and J dropped 2; count of bases not matched to a gene: 10. The CDR3 is 16 amino acids. Germline V CDR1 and CDR2: DFQATT, SNEGSKA (reference sequence). The CDR3 loop is CSARRTGGPDTDTQYF. The DNA for the CDR3 is TGCAGTGCTAGGAGGACGGGAGGGCCGGACACAGATACGCAGTATTTT.

The CDR3 nucleotides read TGTGCCAGCAGTGAAGTGATGAACACTGAAGCTTTCTTT. Amino acids: CASSEVMNTEAFF. This chain links TRBV6-1 with TRBJ1-1; D call uncertain. The V and J ends lost 1 base and 0 bases respectively, with 3 bases between them. The CDR3 has 13 amino acids. Germline CDR1 is MNHNS and CDR2 is SASEGT.

This clonotype came up a few times. The CDR3 protein is CASGGLPGEQFF. The CDR3 region has the DNA TGTGCTAGTGGTGGCCTTCCGGGAGAGCAGTTCTTC. The chain carries TRBV12-5 and TRBJ2-1, with D possibly TRBD2 on 5 matching bases. Germline CDR1 reads LGHNT; CDR2 reads FRNRAP. V was shortened by 5 bases and J by 10 bases, with 12 bases between the two germline ends. This CDR3 contains 12 residues.

The chain links TRBV20-1 to TRBJ1-6, with 11 bases lining up with TRBD1. Germline V gene sequence: CDR1 DFQATT, CDR2 SNEGSKA (reference sequence). V was pared by 5 bases and J by 7 bases, with 16 bases of the junction left unmatched. This CDR3 is 18 amino acids long. CDR3 in amino acids: CSAQSILRTGGLNSPLHF. As DNA, the CDR3 is TGCAGTGCTCAATCGATACTCAGGACAGGGGGCCTCAATTCACCCCTCCACTTT.

This clonotype was recorded at least ten times. CDR3 sequence reads: CASSLSWTRAEQYF. In nucleotides, the CDR3 is TGTGCCAGCAGTTTATCCTGGACGAGGGCTGAGCAGTACTTC. The chain employs TRBV28 and TRBJ2-7; a possible D gene is TRBD2 (5 bases). CDR1 and CDR2 (germline): MDHEN, SYDVKM. Trimming stripped 1 base from V and 7 bases from J, with 14 bases between. The CDR3 is made up of 14 amino acids.

This clonotype came up a few times. The chain couples TRBV9 to TRBJ2-3, with a possible D match to TRBD2 (6 bases). V dropped 0 bases and J dropped 4 bases, with 18 bases sitting between them. The CDR3 has 17 residues. CDR1 and CDR2 from the germline V gene are SGDLS and YYNGEE. CDR3 DNA sequence: TGTGCCAGCAGCGTAGCTACTGGGCGGGACCCCCCAGATACGCAGTATTTT. This sequence encodes CASSVATGRDPPDTQYF.

This clonotype showed up just a few times. The V call is TRBV7-2, the J call TRBJ1-6, with TRBD1 matching over 8 bases. The CDR3 covers 15 residues. Germline CDR1 reads SGHTA; CDR2 reads FQGNSA. Trimming cost V 10 bases and J 5 bases; bases outside gene matches: 10. This CDR3 reads CATRTGRRNNSPLHF. The CDR3 DNA sequence: TGTGCCACCCGGACAGGGAGGAGGAATAATTCACCCCTCCACTTT.

This clonotype has ten or more counts. The J gene is TRBJ1-1, the V gene TRBV28; D call uncertain. This CDR3 is 12 amino acids long. Germline V gives CDR1 MDHEN, CDR2 SYDVKM. V was cut by 5 bases and J by 2 bases, with 6 bases left in between. The CDR3 DNA sequence: TGTGCCAGCAGTATAGCTAACACTGAAGCTTTCTTT. This gives the protein CASSIANTEAFF.